These 21 T cell receptor beta chains came from one sample sequenced in a study of OX40 agonist ivuxolimab in advanced cancers. The protocol was immunoSEQ multiplex PCR, while the TCRdb copy is restricted to in-frame clones and leaves out a portion. The sample lists roughly 76,000 clones, roughly 90% occurring once. The sample was CD4+ or CD8+ T cells sorted from blood, taken in a trial of the OX40 agonist ivuxolimab. The receptors were gathered from an adult with an advanced solid tumor such as melanoma, head and neck, liver or kidney cancer.

This clone was detected a few times. The chain combines TRBV7-9 with TRBJ1-4, with unresolved D. Trimming took 10 bases from V and 2 from J, leaving 11 bases between them. Germline CDR1 SEHNR, CDR2 FQNEAQ (reference sequence). The CDR3 is 13 residues long. This CDR3 reads CANTDVTNEKLFF. CDR3 in DNA: TGTGCCAATACCGACGTGACTAATGAAAAACTGTTTTTT.

V and J are TRBV11-2 and TRBJ2-1; tentative D call: TRBD2 (6 bases). Germline lookup yields CDR1 SGHAT and CDR2 FQNNGV. V shed 5 bases and J shed 15 bases, with 14 bases lying between them. The CDR3 consists of 11 residues. CDR3 residues: CASSRLESPFF. CDR3 DNA sequence: TGTGCCAGCAGCAGACTAGAGTCTCCGTTCTTC.

This chain connects TRBV4-3 to TRBJ1-4, with D possibly matching TRBD1 (5 bases). Looked up from germline, CDR1 is LGHNA and CDR2 is YSLEER. This CDR3 spans 15 amino acids. V dropped 0 bases and J dropped 6 bases, with 11 bases sitting between them. CDR3 nucleotides: TGCGCCAGCAGCCAAGATGGTCAGGGCGATGAAAAACTGTTTTTT. Translated: CASSQDGQGDEKLFF.

Written as DNA, the CDR3 is TGCGCCAGCAGCGATACAGGGACCCCCTACGAGCAGTACTTC. Protein sequence: CASSDTGTPYEQYF. The chain links TRBV5-1 to TRBJ2-7, with D tentatively TRBD1 (6 bases). The germline V gene has CDR1 SGHRS and CDR2 YFSETQ. Trimming removed 4 bases from V and 2 bases from J, with 13 bases in between. The CDR3 has 14 amino acids.

This chain connects TRBV30 to TRBJ1-2; D is undetermined. Germline-derived CDR1 and CDR2 are GTSNPN and SVGIG (reference sequence). Trimming pared 7 bases from V and 4 bases from J, leaving 10 bases between. This CDR3 has 11 residues. This CDR3 reads CASADGYGYTF. The CDR3 DNA follows: TGTGCCTCGGCTGACGGCTATGGCTACACCTTC.

The chain combines TRBV27 with TRBJ1-1; D remains ambiguous. The V and J ends lost 4 bases and 5 bases respectively, with 8 bases between them. CDR1 is MNHEY, CDR2 SMNVEV, per germline (reference sequence). The CDR3 runs 12 residues. DNA of the CDR3: TGTGCCAGCAGTTCCGGGTGGACTGAAGCTTTCTTT. It codes for CASSSGWTEAFF.

This sequence joins TRBV7-9 and TRBJ1-3; the D is unclear. There are 14 residues in the CDR3. Germline assignment: CDR1 SEHNR and CDR2 FQNEAQ (reference sequence). Trimming cost V 5 bases and J 0 bases, with 8 bases left between them. The CDR3 is CASSGLRSGNTIYF. As DNA, the CDR3 is TGTGCCAGCAGCGGCTTACGCTCTGGAAACACCATATATTTT.

This chain connects TRBV11-3 to TRBJ2-1, with 9 bases fitting TRBD2. Trimming removed 8 bases from V and 0 bases from J; junction bases left unmatched: 5. The CDR3 is 15 residues long. Looked up from germline, CDR1 is SGHNT and CDR2 is YENEEA. The DNA of the CDR3 is TGTGCCAGCGGCAGCGGGGGGTACTCCTACAATGAGCAGTTCTTC. Translation gives CASGSGGYSYNEQFF.

J is TRBJ2-1 and V is TRBV11-2, with D tentatively TRBD2 (5 bases). V lost 3 bases and J lost 5, with 5 bases in between. This CDR3 has 12 amino acids. Germline V gene data show CDR1 as SGHAT and CDR2 as FQNNGV. The CDR3 sequence is CASSLGDNEQFF. CDR3 nucleotide sequence: TGTGCCAGCAGCTTGGGAGACAATGAGCAGTTCTTC.

The V gene is TRBV2, the J gene TRBJ1-5; D gene ambiguous. The V gene's germline CDR1 is SNHLY and CDR2 FYNNEI. Trimming left V 1 base short and J 2 bases short, with 12 bases between. The CDR3 is made up of 16 amino acids. This CDR3 reads CASSEVKGKRNQPQHF. For the CDR3, the DNA is TGTGCCAGCAGTGAAGTGAAGGGCAAACGCAATCAGCCCCAGCATTTT.

The rearrangement joins TRBV4-1 to TRBJ1-1, with 9 bases lining up with TRBD1. Germline V gives CDR1 MGHRA, CDR2 YSYEKL. Unmatched junction bases numbered 6, after V lost 4 bases and J lost 0 bases. The CDR3 spans 16 residues. CDR3: CASSPGTGLMNTEAFF. CDR3 DNA sequence: TGCGCCAGCAGCCCAGGGACAGGGTTGATGAACACTGAAGCTTTCTTT.

The chain links TRBV2 to TRBJ2-7, with D hard to call. In germline, CDR1 is SNHLY, CDR2 FYNNEI. Trimming removed 10 bases at V and 0 bases at J, with 7 bases between. The CDR3 extends over 11 amino acids. CDR3 nucleotides: TGTGCCATCTCCCCCTCCTACGAGCAGTACTTC. The encoded protein is CAISPSYEQYF.

The chain joins TRBV4-1 to TRBJ1-2, with a weak D call TRBD1 (6 bases). Germline CDR1 MGHRA, CDR2 YSYEKL. This CDR3 is 15 amino acids long. Trimming pared 4 bases from V and 5 bases from J, leaving 17 bases between. The DNA for the CDR3 is TGCGCCAGCAGCCCGGGGAGGGGGGGCAGTTATGGCTACACCTTC. It specifies CASSPGRGGSYGYTF.

This clone was seen a few times. The chain recombines TRBV7-6 with TRBJ2-7; the D gene could be TRBD1 or TRBD2 (6 bases each). This CDR3 has 16 amino acids. The germline V and J ends were trimmed by 3 bases and 0 bases, with 15 bases remaining between them. Germline loops: CDR1 SGHVS, CDR2 FNYEAQ. This chain's CDR3 is CASSLEGGQTSYEQYF. CDR3 nucleotide sequence: TGTGCCAGCAGCTTGGAGGGTGGACAGACCTCCTACGAGCAGTACTTC.

DNA for the CDR3: TGTGCCAGCAGTTGGGGGGGATATGGGGAGGTAGAAGCTTTCTTT. This encodes CASSWGGYGEVEAFF. This sequence joins TRBV27 and TRBJ1-1; weak D call: TRBD1 (5 bases). Germline lookup yields CDR1 MNHEY and CDR2 SMNVEV (reference sequence). Trimming took off 4 bases at V and 8 bases at J, with 20 bases between the two ends. The CDR3 has 15 residues.

This chain connects TRBV7-9 to TRBJ1-3; no reliable D call. The CDR3 runs to 13 residues. Germline V gene sequence: CDR1 SEHNR, CDR2 FQNEAQ (reference sequence). V was shortened by 5 bases and J by 6 bases, with 11 bases between the two germline ends. CDR3: CASSLDSSNTIYF. The DNA for the CDR3 is TGTGCCAGCAGCCTCGATTCTTCAAACACCATATATTTT.

In this sample, this clone turned up once. This chain links TRBV6-5 with TRBJ1-5; TRBD1 matches 7 bases. The CDR3 is 14 residues long. V shed 4 bases and J 9 bases; nucleotides not matched to a gene: 9. Germline loops: CDR1 MNHEY, CDR2 SVGAGI. In nucleotides, the CDR3 is TGTGCCAGCAGTTCCCGGGACAGTAATATGCCCCAGCATTTT. It translates to CASSSRDSNMPQHF.

CDR3 protein: CASSSTGSEQYF. The CDR3 nucleotides read TGTGCCAGCAGCTCGACAGGGTCCGAGCAGTACTTC. This rearrangement joins TRBV27 to TRBJ2-7; 7 bases match TRBD1. This CDR3 is built from 12 residues. With V trimmed by 6 bases and J by 6 bases, 5 bases remained unmatched. Germline CDR1 reads MNHEY; CDR2 reads SMNVEV (reference sequence).

This chain links TRBV6-1 with TRBJ1-4; D possibly corresponds to TRBD1 (6 bases). The CDR3 length is 15 residues. The V gene lost 8 bases and the J gene lost 0 bases, with 13 bases spanning the gap. Germline V gene sequence: CDR1 MNHNS, CDR2 SASEGT. The CDR3 here is CASEGEDATNEKLFF. The CDR3 region has the DNA TGTGCCAGCGAGGGGGAAGACGCAACTAATGAAAAACTGTTTTTT.

In this sample, this clone turned up a few times. This chain uses TRBV2 with TRBJ1-1, with no clear D. This CDR3 comprises 13 residues. Germline assignment: CDR1 SNHLY and CDR2 FYNNEI. V was cut by 4 bases and J by 0 bases, with 6 bases left in between. CDR3 in amino acids: CASSASVNTEAFF. For the CDR3, the DNA is TGTGCCAGCAGTGCCTCCGTGAACACTGAAGCTTTCTTT.

J is TRBJ2-5 and V is TRBV2, with TRBD2 matching over 9 bases. This CDR3 region has 16 residues. Looked up from germline, CDR1 is SNHLY and CDR2 is FYNNEI. The junction had 10 bases not matched to a gene; V was cut back by 4 bases and J by 4 bases. DNA of the CDR3: TGTGCCAGCAGTGTGTTAGCGGGGGACTTCGGAGAGACCCAGTACTTC. This sequence encodes CASSVLAGDFGETQYF.